Listed here are 27 T cell receptor beta chains from one sample, sequenced in a study of siplizumab effects on memory and regulatory T cells. Here immunoSEQ multiplex PCR was the method, and the copy in TCRdb shows in-frame clones only, minus some. The sample shows 100,000 or so clones, about 91% of them seen only once. Sequenced: CD4+ T cells sorted from blood. Source of these receptors: a human donor in good health.

The chain joins TRBV19 to TRBJ1-5, with D perhaps TRBD1 (6 bases). The V end was cut by 3 bases, the J end by 4 bases, with 13 bases between. The CDR3 consists of 15 residues. CDR1 and CDR2 (germline): LNHDA, SQIVND (reference sequence). This CDR3 is CASSIGGRANQPQHF. CDR3 bases: TGTGCCAGTAGTATTGGGGGCCGGGCAAATCAGCCCCAGCATTTT. The full variable domain, in which reference TRBV19 and TRBJ1-5 provide the parts outside the CDR3, is DGGITQSPKYLFRKEGQNVTLSCEQNLNHDAMYWYRQDPGQGLRLIYYSQIVNDFQKGDIAEGYSVSREKKESFPLTVTSAQKNPTAFYLCASSIGGRANQPQHFGDGTRLSIL.

This chain links TRBV11-2 with TRBJ2-3, with D maybe TRBD2 (6 bases). The length of the CDR3 is 13 residues. The V end was cut by 3 bases, the J end by 5 bases, with 9 bases between. Germline CDR1 and CDR2: SGHAT and FQNNGV. The CDR3 is CASSFSGEDTQYF. Here the CDR3 DNA reads TGTGCCAGCAGCTTTTCGGGGGAAGATACGCAGTATTTT.

V is TRBV7-2 and J is TRBJ2-1, with 11 bases identical to TRBD2. The CDR3 has 15 amino acids. V trimming: 1 base; J trimming: 9 bases; junction bases outside the gene matches: 5. CDR1 is SGHTA and CDR2 is FQGNSA in the germline V gene. This chain's CDR3 is CASSLVVLAGGEQFF. The CDR3 region has the DNA TGTGCCAGCAGCTTAGTGGTGCTAGCGGGGGGTGAGCAGTTCTTC.

The chain couples TRBV7-2 to TRBJ2-5; perhaps D is TRBD1 or TRBD2 (5 bases each). This CDR3 is built from 14 residues. Trimming took 0 bases from V and 5 from J, leaving 10 bases between them. Germline loops: CDR1 SGHTA, CDR2 FQGNSA. CDR3 amino acids: CASSLAGWGETQYF. The CDR3 DNA reads TGTGCCAGCAGCTTAGCGGGCTGGGGGGAGACCCAGTACTTC.

The chain is built from TRBV15 and TRBJ2-5, with D uncertain. With 5 bases removed from V and 4 bases from J, the gap between germline ends came to 11 bases. CDR3 length: 13 residues. Germline V gives CDR1 LNHNV, CDR2 YYDKDF (reference sequence). This CDR3 reads CATSARARETQYF. DNA for the CDR3: TGTGCCACCAGCGCTAGGGCTCGAGAGACCCAGTACTTC.

The V gene is TRBV29-1, the J gene TRBJ1-4, with a weak D call TRBD1 (6 bases). Germline values: CDR1 SQVTM, CDR2 ANQGSEA. This CDR3 is built from 13 residues. Trimming stripped 6 bases from V and 8 bases from J, with 16 bases between. The CDR3 loop reads CSVGGGLGEKLFF. CDR3 bases: TGCAGCGTGGGTGGGGGGCTAGGGGAAAAACTGTTTTTT.

This clone was counted once. The V gene is TRBV28, the J gene TRBJ2-7; 12 positions match TRBD2. Per germline, CDR1 MDHEN and CDR2 SYDVKM. V dropped 6 bases and J dropped 2; count of bases not matched to a gene: 5. There are 15 residues in the CDR3. The CDR3: CASRSLAGGAYEQYF. For the CDR3, the DNA is TGTGCCAGCAGGTCCCTAGCGGGGGGGGCCTACGAGCAGTACTTC. Supplemented by reference TRBV28 and TRBJ2-7, the full variable domain reads DVKVTQSSRYLVKRTGEKVFLECVQDMDHENMFWYRQDPGLGLRLIYFSYDVKMKEKGDIPEGYSVSREKKERFSLILESASTNQTSMYLCASRSLAGGAYEQYFGPGTRLTVT.

CDR3 protein: CASSPTSNQPQHF. In DNA, the CDR3 is TGTGCCAGCAGCCCCACGAGCAATCAGCCCCAGCATTTT. The chain couples TRBV6-5 to TRBJ1-5; unclear D gene. Germline lookup yields CDR1 MNHEY and CDR2 SVGAGI. This CDR3 region has 13 residues. Trimming took off 6 bases at V and 1 base at J, with 7 bases between the two ends.

J is TRBJ2-5 and V is TRBV7-2; D unresolved. Trimming stripped 5 bases from V and 5 bases from J, with 12 bases between. Germline CDR1 and CDR2: SGHTA and FQGNSA. This CDR3 spans 13 amino acids. The CDR3 loop is CASSPRSSETQYF. Written as DNA, the CDR3 is TGTGCCAGCAGCCCTAGATCGTCCGAGACCCAGTACTTC. Filled out from reference TRBV7-2 and TRBJ2-5, the complete variable domain reads GAGVSQSPSNKVTEKGKDVELRCDPISGHTALYWYRQSLGQGLEFLIYFQGNSAPDKSGLPSDRFSAERTGGSVSTLTIQRTQQEDSAVYLCASSPRSSETQYFGPGTRLLVL.

The rearrangement joins TRBV7-8 to TRBJ1-5, with 8 bases matching TRBD1. V was pared by 6 bases and J by 6 bases, with 10 bases of the junction left unmatched. Germline-derived CDR1 and CDR2 are SGHVS and FQNEAQ. CDR3 length: 15 amino acids. Written as DNA, the CDR3 is TGTGCCAGCAGGGAACAGGGGGGATTAGGTCAGCCCCAGCATTTT. Residues: CASREQGGLGQPQHF.

This clone came up a few times. In DNA form, the CDR3 reads TGTGCCATCAGTGAGCCCCGGGACACCGCTACGGTGCAGTACTTC. It specifies CAISEPRDTATVQYF. The chain employs TRBV10-3 and TRBJ2-7; D perhaps matches TRBD1 (6 bases). V dropped 2 bases and J dropped 9 bases, with 20 bases sitting between them. Germline V gene data show CDR1 as ENHRY and CDR2 as SYGVKD. This CDR3 spans 15 amino acids.

The chain is built from TRBV18 and TRBJ2-7; 10 bases map to TRBD1. Germline-derived CDR1 and CDR2 are KGHSH and LQKENI. This CDR3 has 13 residues. J gave up 6 bases and V 6 bases, and 5 bases lay outside the gene matches. The chain's CDR3 is CASSQGQGIEQYF. The CDR3 nucleotides read TGTGCCAGCTCCCAGGGACAGGGGATCGAGCAGTACTTC.

V is TRBV6-5 and J is TRBJ1-3; no clear D gene. The V and J ends lost 4 bases and 10 bases respectively, with 11 bases between them. CDR3 length: 12 amino acids. Germline CDR1 MNHEY, CDR2 SVGAGI. This CDR3 is CASSSSGYTIYF. The CDR3 DNA sequence: TGTGCCAGCAGTTCATCGGGCTATACCATATATTTT.

The V gene is TRBV5-6, the J gene TRBJ1-5, with D maybe TRBD1 (6 bases). This CDR3 is 15 amino acids long. V shed 3 bases and J shed 5 bases, with 15 bases lying between them. Germline values: CDR1 SGHDT, CDR2 YYEEEE. The CDR3 reads CASSWGADPYQPQHF. The DNA for the CDR3 is TGTGCCAGCAGCTGGGGGGCAGACCCCTATCAGCCCCAGCATTTT.

The J gene is TRBJ2-6, the V gene TRBV14; D remains ambiguous. This CDR3 is built from 13 residues. Trimming shortened V by 5 bases and J by 0 bases, and 2 bases separated the two germline ends. Germline assignment: CDR1 SGHDN and CDR2 FVKESK. CDR3 loop: CASSYSGANVLTF. The CDR3 nucleotides are TGTGCCAGCAGCTACTCTGGGGCCAACGTCCTGACTTTC.

V gene TRBV4-2 combines with J gene TRBJ2-1; 10 positions match TRBD2. The ends lost 3 bases at V and 5 bases at J; junction bases unmatched: 7. The CDR3 consists of 16 residues. Germline CDR1 is LGHNA and CDR2 is YNFKEQ. CDR3 region: CASSQEAGGRDNEQFF. CDR3 DNA sequence: TGTGCCAGCAGCCAGGAAGCGGGGGGGCGGGACAATGAGCAGTTCTTC.

This clone appeared a single time. This chain links TRBV6-5 with TRBJ2-5; D gene ambiguous. The V gene lost 0 bases and the J gene lost 7 bases, with 9 bases spanning the gap. The CDR3 covers 13 residues. The germline V gene has CDR1 MNHEY and CDR2 SVGAGI. CDR3 coding DNA: TGTGCCAGCAGTTACTCGTATGTGGGGACCCAGTACTTC. Translated: CASSYSYVGTQYF.

This clone was counted between two and nine times. CDR3 residues: CASSPPPAGFYEQYF. In DNA, the CDR3 is TGTGCCAGCTCACCACCCCCGGCAGGGTTCTACGAGCAGTACTTC. The chain couples TRBV18 to TRBJ2-7; tentatively, D is TRBD1 (5 bases). This CDR3 region has 15 residues. Germline V gives CDR1 KGHSH, CDR2 LQKENI. V was shortened by 0 bases and J by 3 bases, with 12 bases between the two germline ends. Full variable domain (outside the CDR3, taken from reference TRBV18 and TRBJ2-7): NAGVMQNPRHLVRRRGQEARLRCSPMKGHSHVYWYRQLPEEGLKFMVYLQKENIIDESGMPKERFSAEFPKEGPSILRIQQVVRGDSAAYFCASSPPPAGFYEQYFGPGTRLTVT.

The chain links TRBV7-9 to TRBJ1-2; 10 positions agree with TRBD1. The CDR3 is 17 amino acids. J was trimmed by 4 bases and V by 5 bases; bases with no gene match: 13. Germline V lookup: CDR1 SEHNR, CDR2 FQNEAQ (reference sequence). CDR3 region: CASSPGTGAWLGYGYTF. In DNA, the CDR3 is TGTGCCAGCAGCCCGGGGACAGGGGCCTGGCTTGGCTATGGCTACACCTTC.

V is TRBV2 and J is TRBJ1-2; D perhaps matches TRBD1 (6 bases). The CDR3 length is 14 residues. Trimming shortened V by 10 bases and J by 5 bases, and 20 bases separated the two germline ends. Looked up from germline, CDR1 is SNHLY and CDR2 is FYNNEI. In DNA, the CDR3 is TGTGCCACCGGTCAGGGGCCTCAGCAATATGGCTACACCTTC. Residues: CATGQGPQQYGYTF.

A single count supports this clone. The J gene is TRBJ2-5, the V gene TRBV7-2; tentatively, D is TRBD2 (5 bases). Germline CDR1 SGHTA, CDR2 FQGNSA. The CDR3 is 13 amino acids. Trimming shortened V by 6 bases and J by 4 bases, and 12 bases separated the two germline ends. The CDR3 here is CASRRLTGETQYF. Here the CDR3 DNA reads TGTGCCAGCAGGAGACTAACGGGAGAGACCCAGTACTTC.

The chain uses TRBV6-5 and TRBJ2-7; 10 positions agree with TRBD1. The CDR3 consists of 15 residues. J lost 6 bases, V lost 6 bases, and 11 bases had no gene match. Germline lookup yields CDR1 MNHEY and CDR2 SVGAGI. For the CDR3, the DNA is TGTGCCAGCAGGCAAACCGGGACAGGGGTAGGCGAGCAGTACTTC. It translates to CASRQTGTGVGEQYF.

CDR3 amino acids: CASAGAATNEKLFF. CDR3 coding DNA: TGTGCCAGTGCAGGGGCCGCAACTAATGAAAAACTGTTTTTT. The chain employs TRBV27 and TRBJ1-4, with a possible D match to TRBD1 (6 bases). Per germline, CDR1 MNHEY and CDR2 SMNVEV (reference sequence). The CDR3 is 14 residues long. Trimming left V 9 bases short and J 0 bases short, with 11 bases between.

CDR3 amino acids: CASSPTWGGAGGELFF. Here the CDR3 DNA reads TGTGCCAGCAGCCCGACTTGGGGAGGGGCGGGCGGGGAGCTGTTTTTT. The chain carries TRBV9 and TRBJ2-2; 7 nucleotides agree with TRBD2. Germline V gives CDR1 SGDLS, CDR2 YYNGEE. The CDR3 runs 16 residues. V lost 4 bases to trimming and J lost 7 bases; unmatched junction nucleotides: 13. The variable domain in full, with the rest retrieved from reference TRBV9 and TRBJ2-2, is DSGVTQTPKHLITATGQRVTLRCSPRSGDLSVYWYQQSLDQGLQFLIQYYNGEERAKGNILERFSAQQFPDLHSELNLSSLELGDSALYFCASSPTWGGAGGELFFGEGSRLTVL.

J is TRBJ2-6 and V is TRBV19; possibly TRBD1 for D (6 bases). CDR3 size: 16 residues. The ends were cut back, 3 bases at V and 2 bases at J, with 11 bases in the middle. Per germline, CDR1 LNHDA and CDR2 SQIVND (reference sequence). This CDR3 reads CASSIPGATGANVLTF. As DNA, the CDR3 is TGTGCCAGTAGTATTCCAGGGGCGACTGGGGCCAACGTCCTGACTTTC.

V usage is TRBV7-8 and J usage is TRBJ2-5; a possible D gene is TRBD1 (6 bases). Trimming removed 5 bases at V and 2 bases at J, with 27 bases between. The germline gives CDR1 SGHVS, CDR2 FQNEAQ. This CDR3 is built from 19 residues. CDR3 sequence (DNA): TGTGCCAGCAGCCCTTACTTATTGATCGGACAGTCCCGTCAAGAGACCCAGTACTTC. Residues: CASSPYLLIGQSRQETQYF.

Here the CDR3 reads CASSLGDSHQPQHF. CDR3 DNA sequence: TGTGCCAGCAGCTTGGGAGACAGCCATCAGCCCCAGCATTTT. J is TRBJ1-5 and V is TRBV7-2, with D possibly being TRBD1 (5 bases). The CDR3 is 14 residues long. V was shortened by 3 bases and J by 5 bases, with 11 bases between the two germline ends. Germline CDR1 reads SGHTA; CDR2 reads FQGNSA.